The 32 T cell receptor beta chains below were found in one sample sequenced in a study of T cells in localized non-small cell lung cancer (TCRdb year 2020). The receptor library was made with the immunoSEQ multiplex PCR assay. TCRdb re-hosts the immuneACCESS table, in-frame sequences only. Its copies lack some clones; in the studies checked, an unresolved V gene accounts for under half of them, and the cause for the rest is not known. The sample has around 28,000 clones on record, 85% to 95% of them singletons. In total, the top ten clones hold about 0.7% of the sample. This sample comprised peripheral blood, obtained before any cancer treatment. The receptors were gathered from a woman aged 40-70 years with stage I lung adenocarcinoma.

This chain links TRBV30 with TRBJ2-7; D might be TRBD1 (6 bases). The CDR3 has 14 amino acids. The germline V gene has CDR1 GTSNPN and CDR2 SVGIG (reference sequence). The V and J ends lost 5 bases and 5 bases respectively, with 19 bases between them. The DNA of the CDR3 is TGTGCCTGGGTTACAGGGAAGATAAGGAACGAGCAGTACTTC. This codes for CAWVTGKIRNEQYF.

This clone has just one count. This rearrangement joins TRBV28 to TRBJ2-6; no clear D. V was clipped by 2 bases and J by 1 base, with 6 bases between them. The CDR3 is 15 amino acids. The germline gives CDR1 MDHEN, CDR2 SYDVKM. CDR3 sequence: CASSLRFSGANVLTF. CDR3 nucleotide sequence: TGTGCCAGCAGTTTAAGATTTTCTGGGGCCAACGTCCTGACTTTC.

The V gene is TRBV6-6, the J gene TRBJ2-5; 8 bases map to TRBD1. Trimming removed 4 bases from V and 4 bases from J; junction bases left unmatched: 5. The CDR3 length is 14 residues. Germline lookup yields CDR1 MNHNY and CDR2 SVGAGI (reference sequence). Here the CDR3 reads CASSSQGGGETQYF. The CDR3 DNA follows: TGTGCCAGCAGTTCACAGGGGGGAGGAGAGACCCAGTACTTC.

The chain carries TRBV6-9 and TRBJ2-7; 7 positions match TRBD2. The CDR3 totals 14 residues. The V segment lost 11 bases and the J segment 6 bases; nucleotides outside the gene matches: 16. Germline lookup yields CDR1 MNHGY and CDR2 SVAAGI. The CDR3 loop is CAGFLRLAAGEQYF. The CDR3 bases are TGTGCCGGGTTCCTTCGACTAGCCGCAGGCGAGCAGTACTTC.

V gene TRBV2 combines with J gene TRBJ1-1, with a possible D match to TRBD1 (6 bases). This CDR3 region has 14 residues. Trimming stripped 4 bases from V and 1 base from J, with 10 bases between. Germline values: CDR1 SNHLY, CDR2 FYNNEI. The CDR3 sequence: CASSGTAQNTEAFF. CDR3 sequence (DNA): TGTGCCAGCAGTGGGACAGCCCAGAACACTGAAGCTTTCTTT.

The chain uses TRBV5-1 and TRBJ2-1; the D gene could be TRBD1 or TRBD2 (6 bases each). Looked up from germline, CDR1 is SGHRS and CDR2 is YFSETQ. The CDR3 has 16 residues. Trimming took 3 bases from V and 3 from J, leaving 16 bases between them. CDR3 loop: CASSSTGSGYYNEQFF. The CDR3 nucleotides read TGCGCCAGCAGCTCAACAGGGAGCGGGTACTACAATGAGCAGTTCTTC.

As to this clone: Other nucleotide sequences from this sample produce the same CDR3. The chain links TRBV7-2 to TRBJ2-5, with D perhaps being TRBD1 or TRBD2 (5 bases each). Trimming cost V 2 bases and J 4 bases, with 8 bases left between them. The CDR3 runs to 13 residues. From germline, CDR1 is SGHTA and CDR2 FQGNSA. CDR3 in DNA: TGTGCCAGCAGCTTAAGTGGGGGAGAGACCCAGTACTTC. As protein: CASSLSGGETQYF.

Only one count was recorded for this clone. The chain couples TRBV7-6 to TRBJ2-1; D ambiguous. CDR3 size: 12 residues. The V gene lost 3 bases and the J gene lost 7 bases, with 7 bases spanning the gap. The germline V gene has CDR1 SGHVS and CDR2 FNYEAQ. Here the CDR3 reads CASSFRWNEQFF. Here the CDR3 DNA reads TGTGCCAGCAGCTTTCGTTGGAATGAGCAGTTCTTC.

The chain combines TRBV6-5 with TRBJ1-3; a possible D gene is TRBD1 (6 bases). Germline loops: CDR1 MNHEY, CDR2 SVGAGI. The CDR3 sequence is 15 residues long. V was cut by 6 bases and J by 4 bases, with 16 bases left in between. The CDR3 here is CASRASGVSGNTIYF. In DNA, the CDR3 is TGTGCCAGCAGGGCCTCAGGGGTATCAGGAAACACCATATATTTT.

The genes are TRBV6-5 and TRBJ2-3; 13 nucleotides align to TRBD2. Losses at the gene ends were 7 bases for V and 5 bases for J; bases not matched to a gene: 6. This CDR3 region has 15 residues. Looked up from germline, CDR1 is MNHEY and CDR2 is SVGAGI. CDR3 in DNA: TGTGCCAGCAAACTAGCGGGGGGGCAAGTAGATACGCAGTATTTT. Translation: CASKLAGGQVDTQYF.

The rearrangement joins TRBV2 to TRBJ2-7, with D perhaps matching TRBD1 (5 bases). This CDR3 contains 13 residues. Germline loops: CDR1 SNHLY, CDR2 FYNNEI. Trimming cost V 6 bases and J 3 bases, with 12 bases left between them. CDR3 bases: TGTGCCAGCAGCCCAGGGATTGTCTACGAGCAGTACTTC. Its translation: CASSPGIVYEQYF.

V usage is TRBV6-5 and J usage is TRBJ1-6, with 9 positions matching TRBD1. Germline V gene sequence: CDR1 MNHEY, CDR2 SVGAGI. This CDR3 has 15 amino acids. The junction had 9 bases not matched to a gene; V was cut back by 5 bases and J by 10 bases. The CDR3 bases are TGTGCCAGCAGTACTTGGGGACAGGGCAGCTCACCCCTCCACTTT. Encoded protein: CASSTWGQGSSPLHF.

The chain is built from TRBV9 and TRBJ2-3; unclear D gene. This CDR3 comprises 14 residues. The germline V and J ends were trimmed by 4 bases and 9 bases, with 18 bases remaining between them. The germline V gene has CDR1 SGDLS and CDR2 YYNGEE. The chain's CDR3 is CASSLSVQGQTQYF. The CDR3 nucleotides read TGTGCCAGCAGCTTGTCCGTCCAAGGGCAGACGCAGTATTTT.

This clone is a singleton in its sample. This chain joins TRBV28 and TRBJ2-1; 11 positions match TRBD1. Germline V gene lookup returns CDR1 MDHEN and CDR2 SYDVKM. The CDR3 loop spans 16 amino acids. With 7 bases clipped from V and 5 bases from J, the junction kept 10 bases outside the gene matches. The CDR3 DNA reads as TGTGCCAGCAACTCACCGGGACAGGGGGTTAACAATGAGCAGTTCTTC. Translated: CASNSPGQGVNNEQFF. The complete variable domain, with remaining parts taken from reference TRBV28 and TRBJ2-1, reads DVKVTQSSRYLVKRTGEKVFLECVQDMDHENMFWYRQDPGLGLRLIYFSYDVKMKEKGDIPEGYSVSREKKERFSLILESASTNQTSMYLCASNSPGQGVNNEQFFGPGTRLTVL.

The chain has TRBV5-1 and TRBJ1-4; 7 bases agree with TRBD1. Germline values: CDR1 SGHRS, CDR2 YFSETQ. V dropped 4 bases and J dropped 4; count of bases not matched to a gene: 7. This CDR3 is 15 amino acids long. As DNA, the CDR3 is TGCGCCAGCAGCGCTGGGACAGCCGTTAATGAAAAACTGTTTTTT. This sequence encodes CASSAGTAVNEKLFF.

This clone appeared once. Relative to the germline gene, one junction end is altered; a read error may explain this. Here the CDR3 reads CASRPADGYQSQHF. As DNA, the CDR3 is TGTGCCAGCAGACCTGCGGACGGGTATCAGTCCCAGCATTTT. The chain combines TRBV28 with TRBJ1-5, with D uncertain. CDR3 length equals 14 residues. Germline lookup yields CDR1 MDHEN and CDR2 SYDVKM. Filled out from reference TRBV28 and TRBJ1-5, the complete variable domain reads DVKVTQSSRYLVKRTGEKVFLECVQDMDHENMFWYRQDPGLGLRLIYFSYDVKMKEKGDIPEGYSVSREKKERFSLILESASTNQTSMYLCASRPADGYQSQHFGDGTRLSIL.

The CDR3 region is CASSLRTGSSYNSPLHF. DNA for the CDR3: TGTGCCAGCAGTTTGAGGACAGGGAGCTCCTATAATTCACCCCTCCACTTT. The V and J genes are TRBV28 and TRBJ1-6; 8 bases line up with TRBD1. J lost 0 bases, V lost 3 bases, and 4 bases had no gene match. CDR1 and CDR2 (germline): MDHEN, SYDVKM. The CDR3 extends over 17 amino acids.

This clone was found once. For the CDR3, the DNA is TGTGCCATCAGTGAAGGTGGGACAGTAACTGAAGCTTTCTTT. It specifies CAISEGGTVTEAFF. This chain joins TRBV10-3 and TRBJ1-1; TRBD1 agrees at 7 bases. Germline loops: CDR1 ENHRY, CDR2 SYGVKD. V trimming: 3 bases; J trimming: 5 bases; junction bases outside the gene matches: 6. This CDR3 contains 14 residues.

CDR3 DNA sequence: TGTGCCAGCAGCTTAGTATTTAGTCTAGCGGCTTTCACAGATACGCAGTATTTT. Its translation is CASSLVFSLAAFTDTQYF. The chain uses TRBV7-2 and TRBJ2-3; TRBD2 matches 7 bases. V trimming: 1 base; J trimming: 2 bases; junction bases outside the gene matches: 12. The CDR3 covers 18 residues. Germline-derived CDR1 and CDR2 are SGHTA and FQGNSA.

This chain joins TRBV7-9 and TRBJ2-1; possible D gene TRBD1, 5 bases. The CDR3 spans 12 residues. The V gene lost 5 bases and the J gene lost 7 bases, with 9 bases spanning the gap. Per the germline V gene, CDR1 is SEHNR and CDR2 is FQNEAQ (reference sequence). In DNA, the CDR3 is TGTGCCAGCAGCGGACAAGTAAATGAGCAGTTCTTC. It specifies CASSGQVNEQFF.

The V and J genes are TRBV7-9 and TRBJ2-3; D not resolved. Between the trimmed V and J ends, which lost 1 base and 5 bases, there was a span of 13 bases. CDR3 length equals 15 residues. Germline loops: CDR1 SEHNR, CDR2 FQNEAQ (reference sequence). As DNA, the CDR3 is TGTGCCAGCAGCTTAGTTGGTCAGGTCGAAGATACGCAGTATTTT. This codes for CASSLVGQVEDTQYF.

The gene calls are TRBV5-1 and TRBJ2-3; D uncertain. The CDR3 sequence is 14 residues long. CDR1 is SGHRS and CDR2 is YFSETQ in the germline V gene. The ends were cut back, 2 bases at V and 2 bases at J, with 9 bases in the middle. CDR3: CASSFKVVTDTQYF. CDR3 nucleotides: TGCGCCAGCAGCTTTAAGGTGGTCACAGATACGCAGTATTTT.

The chain's CDR3 is CASSPSGTDTQYF. CDR3 nucleotide sequence: TGTGCCAGCTCACCTTCCGGAACAGATACGCAGTATTTT. V gene TRBV18 combines with J gene TRBJ2-3; D gene unclear. This CDR3 has 13 amino acids. Trimming removed 3 bases from V and 3 bases from J, with 7 bases in between. Germline loops: CDR1 KGHSH, CDR2 LQKENI. Based on the CDR3 plus reference TRBV18 and TRBJ2-3, the full variable domain is NAGVMQNPRHLVRRRGQEARLRCSPMKGHSHVYWYRQLPEEGLKFMVYLQKENIIDESGMPKERFSAEFPKEGPSILRIQQVVRGDSAAYFCASSPSGTDTQYFGPGTRLTVL.

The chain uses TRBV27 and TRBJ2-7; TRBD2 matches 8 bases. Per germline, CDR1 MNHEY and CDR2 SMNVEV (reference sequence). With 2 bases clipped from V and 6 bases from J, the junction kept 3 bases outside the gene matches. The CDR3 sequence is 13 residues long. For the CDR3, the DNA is TGTGCCAGCAGTTTAATGGCGGGAGGCGAGCAGTACTTC. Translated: CASSLMAGGEQYF.

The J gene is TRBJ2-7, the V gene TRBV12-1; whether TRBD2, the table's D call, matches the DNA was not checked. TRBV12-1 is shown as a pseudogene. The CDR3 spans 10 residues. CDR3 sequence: CASSPREQYF. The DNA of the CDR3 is TGTGCCAGCAGCCCACGGGAGCAGTACTTC.

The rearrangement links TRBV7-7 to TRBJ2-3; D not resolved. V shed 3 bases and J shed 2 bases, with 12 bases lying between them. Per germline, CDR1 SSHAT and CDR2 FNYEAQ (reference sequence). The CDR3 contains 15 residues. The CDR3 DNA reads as TGTGCCAGCAGCTTCACCTCCGTCCCCACAGATACGCAGTATTTT. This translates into CASSFTSVPTDTQYF.

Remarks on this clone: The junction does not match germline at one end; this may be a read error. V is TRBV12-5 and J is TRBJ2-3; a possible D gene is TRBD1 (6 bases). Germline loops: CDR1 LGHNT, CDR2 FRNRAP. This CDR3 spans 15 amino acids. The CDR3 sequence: CASGGGQPGTDTQYF. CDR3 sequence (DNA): TGTGCTAGTGGAGGCGGACAGCCCGGCACGGATACGCAGTATTTT.

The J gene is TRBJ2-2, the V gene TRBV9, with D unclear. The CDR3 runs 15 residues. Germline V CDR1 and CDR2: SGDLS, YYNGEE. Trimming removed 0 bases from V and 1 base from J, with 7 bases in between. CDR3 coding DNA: TGTGCCAGCAGCGTAGCGTTGGGGAACACCGGGGAGCTGTTTTTT. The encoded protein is CASSVALGNTGELFF.

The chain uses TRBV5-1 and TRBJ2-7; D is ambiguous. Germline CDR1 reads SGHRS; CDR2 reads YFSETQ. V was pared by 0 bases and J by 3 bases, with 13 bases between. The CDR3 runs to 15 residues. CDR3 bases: TGCGCCAGCAGCTTGGGACCGATGCCACACTACGAGCAGTACTTC. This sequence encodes CASSLGPMPHYEQYF. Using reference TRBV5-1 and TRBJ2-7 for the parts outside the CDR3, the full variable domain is KAGVTQTPRYLIKTRGQQVTLSCSPISGHRSVSWYQQTPGQGLQFLFEYFSETQRNKGNFPGRFSGRQFSNSRSEMNVSTLELGDSALYLCASSLGPMPHYEQYFGPGTRLTVT.

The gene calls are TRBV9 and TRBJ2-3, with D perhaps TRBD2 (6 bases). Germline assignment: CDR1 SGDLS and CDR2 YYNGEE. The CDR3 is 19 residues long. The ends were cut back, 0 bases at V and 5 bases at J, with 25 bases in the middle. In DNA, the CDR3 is TGTGCCAGCAGCGTAGAGGTTGAATCCGGGACTGTACGAGGAGATACGCAGTATTTT. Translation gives CASSVEVESGTVRGDTQYF.

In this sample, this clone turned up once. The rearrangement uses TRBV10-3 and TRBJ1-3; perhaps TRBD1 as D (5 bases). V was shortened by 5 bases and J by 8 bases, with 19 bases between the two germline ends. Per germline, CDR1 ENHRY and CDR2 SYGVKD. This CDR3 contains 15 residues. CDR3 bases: TGTGCCATCAGTTTGAGTGGGGCCCCGGGGGACACCATATATTTT. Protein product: CAISLSGAPGDTIYF.

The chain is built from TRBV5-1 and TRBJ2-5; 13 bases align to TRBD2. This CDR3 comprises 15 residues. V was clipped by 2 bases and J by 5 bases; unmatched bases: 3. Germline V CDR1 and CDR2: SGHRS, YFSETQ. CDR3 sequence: CASSFRTSGGETQYF. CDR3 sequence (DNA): TGCGCCAGCAGCTTCCGGACTAGCGGGGGTGAGACCCAGTACTTC.